The 18 T cell receptor beta chains below were found in one sample sequenced in a study of molecular identifiers for immune sequencing clone quantification (dated by TCRdb to 2017 to 2018). The library was produced with PCR. Sequenced using a NextSeq 500. TCRdb trimmed the raw reads at Q25, called clones with MiXCR and kept productive beta chains. Each entry merges the rows of one CDR3 protein and shows their most common DNA and genes. The sample profile shows more than 550,000 distinct CDR3 sequences; over 25% of them were found once. The top ten hold 0.78% of the sample. The sequencing input was naive CD8+ T cells from blood, with Jurkat cell RNA spiked in. The cell subset or site tag for this specimen amounts to: FACS-sorted CD8+CD4-CCR7+CD45RA+ naive T cells. The receptors were gathered from a human donor in good health. Some libraries in this study had Jurkat cell RNA spiked in.

CDR3 sequence: CASSFFWGETQYF. CDR3 DNA sequence: TGTGCCAGCAGTTTTTTCTGGGGGGAGACCCAGTACTTC. This chain links TRBV12-3 or TRBV12-4 with TRBJ2-5; either TRBD1 or TRBD2 may supply D (5 bases each). Between the trimmed V and J ends, which lost 3 bases and 5 bases, there was a span of 10 bases. This CDR3 has 13 residues.

This clonotype was counted only a few times. The rearrangement joins TRBV6-1 to TRBJ2-1, with D tentatively TRBD1 (7 bases). This CDR3 has 11 amino acids. Per the germline V gene, CDR1 is MNHNS and CDR2 is SASEGT. The ends were cut back, 9 bases at V and 14 bases at J, with 17 bases in the middle. The CDR3, as DNA: TGTGCCAGTCGCAGCAGGGGGGATGAGTTCTTC. Its translation: CASRSRGDEFF.

This clonotype occurred many times. The chain uses TRBV5-1 and TRBJ2-5; D not certain. The CDR3 length is 13 residues. Germline V CDR1 and CDR2: SGHRS, YFSETQ. V was shortened by 3 bases and J by 4 bases, with 10 bases between the two germline ends. This chain's CDR3 is CASSSELVETQYF. In DNA, the CDR3 is TGCGCCAGCAGCTCGGAGCTAGTAGAGACCCAGTACTTC.

The chain couples TRBV27 to TRBJ2-1, with D tentatively TRBD2 (6 bases). Trimming removed 6 bases from V and 4 bases from J, with 10 bases in between. This CDR3 contains 13 residues. Germline values: CDR1 MNHEY, CDR2 SMNVEV (reference sequence). CDR3 DNA: TGTGCCAGCAGGACTAGTATTTACAATGAGCAGTTCTTC. Amino acid sequence: CASRTSIYNEQFF.

This clonotype was counted a few times. V and J are TRBV7-2 and TRBJ2-7; weak D call: TRBD2 (7 bases). Trimming pared 1 base from V and 3 bases from J, leaving 16 bases between. Per germline, CDR1 SGHTA and CDR2 FQGNSA. This CDR3 comprises 16 residues. The CDR3 DNA follows: TGTGCCAGCAGCTTAGTGGGGGGGGGCGGCGGCTACGAGCAGTACTTC. Translation gives CASSLVGGGGGYEQYF.

This clonotype has more than one count but fewer than ten. The chain couples TRBV11-2 to TRBJ2-2; 8 bases agree with TRBD2. Germline V CDR1 and CDR2: SGHAT, FQNNGV. The CDR3 loop spans 17 amino acids. Trimming took 5 bases from V and 3 from J; bases not matched to a gene: 11. CDR3 in amino acids: CASSPFTGGIYTGELFF. CDR3 bases: TGTGCCAGCAGCCCCTTTACGGGGGGGATTTACACCGGGGAGCTGTTTTTT. Full variable domain (outside the CDR3, taken from reference TRBV11-2 and TRBJ2-2): EAGVAQSPRYKIIEKRQSVAFWCNPISGHATLYWYQQILGQGPKLLIQFQNNGVVDDSQLPKDRFSAERLKGVDSTLKIQPAKLEDSAVYLCASSPFTGGIYTGELFFGEGSRLTVL.

This clonotype was counted at least ten times. This CDR3 is CASSAGTLSSTDTQYF. Here the CDR3 DNA reads TGTGCCAGCAGCGCCGGGACTTTATCTAGCACAGATACGCAGTATTTT. The V gene is TRBV28, the J gene TRBJ2-3; D is perhaps TRBD2 (6 bases). Germline CDR1 and CDR2: MDHEN and SYDVKM. CDR3 length: 16 amino acids. Between the trimmed V and J ends, which lost 6 bases and 0 bases, there was a span of 16 bases.

This clonotype was seen ten or more times. The chain carries TRBV12-5 and TRBJ1-1; a possible D gene is TRBD1 (5 bases). Trimming shortened V by 9 bases and J by 5 bases, and 16 bases separated the two germline ends. CDR1 is LGHNT and CDR2 is FRNRAP in the germline V gene. The CDR3 length is 13 residues. The CDR3 DNA sequence: TGTGCTAGCTCCCCGTGGGGGGTAACTGAAGCTTTCTTT. It codes for CASSPWGVTEAFF.

This clonotype appeared many times. V usage is TRBV9 and J usage is TRBJ1-2; D gene unclear. V lost 5 bases, J lost 0 bases, and 17 bases lay in between. From germline, CDR1 is SGDLS and CDR2 YYNGEE. The CDR3 contains 16 residues. The CDR3 DNA is TGTGCCAGCAGTTTAAACCGGGATCATTCTAACTATGGCTACACCTTC. Residues: CASSLNRDHSNYGYTF.

This clonotype was detected ten times or more. The chain uses TRBV4-2 and TRBJ2-7; 11 bases fit TRBD2. The germline V gene has CDR1 LGHNA and CDR2 YNFKEQ. With V trimmed by 3 bases and J by 2 bases, 3 bases remained unmatched. The length of the CDR3 is 15 residues. DNA for the CDR3: TGTGCCAGCAGCCAGACTAGCGGGGAAACCTACGAGCAGTACTTC. Its protein product is CASSQTSGETYEQYF.

Notes on this clonotype: This may arise from a read error, as a much more abundant clone is one base away. V and J are TRBV20-1 and TRBJ2-7; 7 positions agree with TRBD1. J lost 4 bases, V lost 5 bases, and 8 bases had no gene match. Germline V gene sequence: CDR1 DFQATT, CDR2 SNEGSKA (reference sequence). The CDR3 covers 13 residues. CDR3 in DNA: TGCAGTGCTGGACCGGGACAGAATTACGAGCAGTACTTC. Encoded protein: CSAGPGQNYEQYF.

This clonotype was observed at least ten times. The rearrangement joins TRBV4-1 to TRBJ2-5, with a tentative D call TRBD2 (5 bases). The germline V and J ends were trimmed by 0 bases and 5 bases, with 13 bases remaining between them. This CDR3 is built from 15 residues. The germline V gene has CDR1 MGHRA and CDR2 YSYEKL. CDR3 coding DNA: TGCGCCAGCAGCCAAGAGACGATCACGGGGGAGACCCAGTACTTC. Translated, it gives CASSQETITGETQYF.

V usage is TRBV30 and J usage is TRBJ2-3; 8 bases are a match to TRBD2. This CDR3 contains 14 residues. Germline-derived CDR1 and CDR2 are GTSNPN and SVGIG (reference sequence). V dropped 2 bases and J dropped 7; count of bases not matched to a gene: 8. The CDR3 reads CAWSSRGGPYTQYF. The CDR3 coding sequence is TGTGCCTGGAGTTCCCGCGGGGGGCCGTATACGCAGTATTTT.

This clonotype was found a few times. V is TRBV6-2 or TRBV6-3 and J is TRBJ2-7; no clear D gene. Germline V gives CDR1 MNHEY, CDR2 SVGEGT. CDR3 length equals 14 residues. Trimming shortened V by 8 bases and J by 2 bases, and 16 bases separated the two germline ends. In nucleotides, the CDR3 is TGTGCCAGCCGATCCAGGACGTCCCCCTACGAGCAGTACTTC. Translating gives CASRSRTSPYEQYF.

As regards this clonotype: Just one base apart from a much larger clone, this may be a read error. The chain joins TRBV28 to TRBJ2-3; 8 nucleotides agree with TRBD2. CDR3 length equals 15 residues. Germline values: CDR1 MDHEN, CDR2 SYDVKM. The CDR3 is CAGSFSSGGSDTQYF. In nucleotides, the CDR3 is TGTGCCGGCAGTTTTTCGAGCGGGGGATCTGATACGCAGTATTTT.

In this sample, this clonotype turned up many times. CDR3 coding DNA: TGCGCCAGCAGCCAAGATCTTGCGGCAGGGGGCCCGGTGACTGAAGCTTTCTTT. As protein: CASSQDLAAGGPVTEAFF. The chain is built from TRBV4-3 and TRBJ1-1; 8 bases are a match to TRBD1. CDR1 and CDR2 (germline): LGHNA, YSLEER. V lost 0 bases to trimming and J lost 5 bases; unmatched junction nucleotides: 14. CDR3 length: 18 residues.

This clonotype was seen at least ten times. This chain's CDR3 is CAGEGRESYEQYF. CDR3 in DNA: TGTGCCGGGGAAGGACGGGAATCCTACGAGCAGTACTTC. V is TRBV7-9 and J is TRBJ2-7, with a weak D call TRBD2 (5 bases). Per the germline V gene, CDR1 is SEHNR and CDR2 is FQNEAQ (reference sequence). The CDR3 consists of 13 residues. Trimming stripped 11 bases from V and 1 base from J, with 15 bases between. Supplemented by reference TRBV7-9 and TRBJ2-7, the full variable domain reads DTGVSQNPRHKITKRGQNVTFRCDPISEHNRLYWYRQTLGQGPEFLTYFQNEAQLEKSRLLSDRFSAERPKGSFSTLEIQRTEQGDSAMYLCAGEGRESYEQYFGPGTRLTVT.

This clonotype was counted a single time. Just one base apart from a much larger clone, this may be a read error. The chain is built from TRBV28 and TRBJ1-4, with TRBD1 matching over 9 bases. This CDR3 has 17 residues. From germline, CDR1 is MDHEN and CDR2 SYDVKM. CDR3 protein: CASRQGRDRATNKKLFF. CDR3 in DNA: TGTGCCAGCAGGCAAGGAAGGGACAGGGCAACTAATAAAAAACTGTTTTTT.